This T cell receptor beta chain was profiled in a study of T cells in Graves' hyperthyroidism and ophthalmopathy. It was RNA transcripts that yielded the amplified TCR beta CDR3 regions. HTBI primers were employed in a first-round RT-PCR of the TCR CDR3. Via MiXCR, TCRdb re-called the multiplex PCR reads, giving one row per CDR3 protein. The profile shows around 420,000 distinct CDR3 sequences, approximately 14% of them singletons. Germline V gene data show CDR1 as LGHDT and CDR2 as YNNKEL (reference sequence). The CDR3 covers 16 residues. The V gene lost 4 bases and the J gene lost 3 bases, with 16 bases spanning the gap. This clonotype was seen at least ten times. Reasons for excluding patients were uncontrolled infection, other autoimmune disease, pregnancy or lactation. PBMCs were sourced from approximately 10 ml fresh peripheral blood.

Material: blood. V and J are TRBV3-1 and TRBJ1-3; possibly TRBD1 for D (5 bases). The TCR sequence derives from a woman younger than 35 with Graves' hyperthyroidism. The CDR3 DNA reads TGTGCCAGCAGCCCAGCAGGGACCGGGGTTGGAAACACCATATATTTT. Protein sequence: CASSPAGTGVGNTIYF.